Below, 14 T cell receptor beta chains from the same sample are listed, as sequenced in a study of cytomegalovirus exposure and HLA in healthy donors. Amplification used 60 Vbeta primers and 13 Jbeta primers. Profiled with immunoSEQ multiplex PCR; TCRdb holds only in-frame clones, not every one. Its listing shows roughly 53,000 clones. The sequencing sample was made of PBMCs. Source of these receptors: a man aged 18 to 29 in good health and CMV-seropositive.

The chain links TRBV18 to TRBJ1-1; possibly TRBD1 for D (5 bases). Trimming pared 4 bases from V and 3 bases from J, leaving 9 bases between. Germline V gene data show CDR1 as KGHSH and CDR2 as LQKENI. The CDR3 runs to 13 residues. In DNA, the CDR3 is TGTGCCAGCTCACAGGGGTACGACACTGAAGCTTTCTTT. Translated: CASSQGYDTEAFF.

The genes are TRBV5-5 and TRBJ2-3; a possible D gene is TRBD2 (6 bases). The V and J ends lost 7 bases and 2 bases respectively, with 17 bases between them. CDR1 SGHKS and CDR2 YYEKEE come from the germline V gene (reference sequence). The CDR3 loop spans 15 amino acids. The CDR3 region has the DNA TGTGCCAGCGCGACCCGGGGAGGAGACACAGATACGCAGTATTTT. It encodes CASATRGGDTDTQYF.

V usage is TRBV7-9 and J usage is TRBJ2-5; TRBD2 agrees at 7 bases. The last part of the DNA fits TRBJ2-7 better; the J call may be wrong. This CDR3 comprises 16 residues. Germline V gene data show CDR1 as SEHNR and CDR2 as FQNEAQ (reference sequence). CDR3 in DNA: TGTGCCAGCAGCTTATTCGGCGGGAGCAGCTCCTACGAGCAGTACTTC. Residues: CASSLFGGSSSYEQYF.

This chain links TRBV28 with TRBJ1-5; a possible D gene is TRBD1 (6 bases). This CDR3 has 18 residues. The V and J ends lost 5 bases and 1 base respectively, with 21 bases between them. Germline CDR1 and CDR2: MDHEN and SYDVKM. CDR3 DNA: TGTGCCAGCAGTCCCACGTCCCACAGGGCAGAAAGCAATCAGCCCCAGCATTTT. Translation: CASSPTSHRAESNQPQHF.

The rearrangement uses TRBV4-1 and TRBJ2-1; 11 nucleotides align to TRBD2. CDR3 size: 17 residues. The germline V gene encodes CDR1 MGHRA and CDR2 YSYEKL. J gave up 8 bases and V 3 bases, and 12 bases lay outside the gene matches. The CDR3 nucleotides are TGCGCCAGCAGCCAGACGGGACTAGCGGCCCAACGCGATGAGCAGTTCTTC. Encoded protein: CASSQTGLAAQRDEQFF.

V usage is TRBV7-9 and J usage is TRBJ2-5; 9 nucleotides match TRBD2. The CDR3 contains 14 residues. Trimming at V came to 1 base and at J to 11 bases, leaving 8 bases not matched to a gene. Germline CDR1 reads SEHNR; CDR2 reads FQNEAQ (reference sequence). The CDR3 reads CASSLGGLAREQYF. The CDR3 DNA reads TGTGCCAGCAGCTTAGGGGGACTAGCTCGTGAGCAGTACTTC.

The V and J genes are TRBV19 and TRBJ1-4; the D is unclear. The CDR3 is 13 residues long. Germline V CDR1 and CDR2: LNHDA, SQIVND (reference sequence). The V end lost 11 bases, the J end lost 4 bases, and 14 bases lay between the germline ends. CDR3 bases: TGTGCCGCCCGAGCGGGGATTAATGAAAAACTGTTTTTT. Translated, it gives CAARAGINEKLFF.

V and J are TRBV29-1 and TRBJ2-5; 14 bases map to TRBD2. The end of the DNA fits TRBJ2-7 better, so the J call may be wrong. In germline, CDR1 is SQVTM, CDR2 ANQGSEA. The CDR3 runs to 16 residues. CDR3 loop: CSVEGLAGVSDDEQYF. DNA of the CDR3: TGCAGCGTCGAGGGACTAGCGGGAGTATCGGACGACGAGCAGTACTTC.

This sequence joins TRBV13 and TRBJ1-2; tentatively, D is TRBD1 (5 bases). Germline V CDR1 and CDR2: PRHDT, FYEKMQ (reference sequence). This CDR3 comprises 13 residues. With 1 base removed from V and 8 bases from J, the gap between germline ends came to 11 bases. The chain's CDR3 is CASSLEGDRGYTF. DNA of the CDR3: TGTGCCAGCAGCTTAGAAGGGGATCGGGGCTACACCTTC.

The chain links TRBV5-1 to TRBJ2-2, with D unresolved. Trimming took 0 bases from V and 7 from J, leaving 4 bases between them. The CDR3 has 12 amino acids. CDR1 is SGHRS and CDR2 is YFSETQ in the germline V gene. The DNA of the CDR3 is TGCGCCAGCAGCTTGGAGCGCGGGGAGCTGTTTTTT. It encodes CASSLERGELFF.

This chain links TRBV29-1 with TRBJ2-7, with D hard to call. This CDR3 has 11 amino acids. V dropped 2 bases and J dropped 4 bases, with 6 bases sitting between them. Germline loops: CDR1 SQVTM, CDR2 ANQGSEA. In DNA form, the CDR3 reads TGCAGCGTTGAAAAAGCTTACGAGCAGTACTTC. This translates into CSVEKAYEQYF.

The chain combines TRBV19 with TRBJ2-7, with a tentative D call TRBD2 (5 bases). The germline V gene encodes CDR1 LNHDA and CDR2 SQIVND (reference sequence). Trimming left V 5 bases short and J 2 bases short, with 22 bases between. The CDR3 is 17 residues long. The CDR3 bases are TGTGCCAGTAGTCCATCGGGGTGGAACAGAAGGACCTACGAGCAGTACTTC. It translates to CASSPSGWNRRTYEQYF.

The V call is TRBV4-2, the J call TRBJ2-2; 9 nucleotides align to TRBD2. The V gene's germline CDR1 is LGHNA and CDR2 YNFKEQ. This CDR3 has 15 residues. The ends lost 4 bases at V and 4 bases at J; junction bases unmatched: 4. In DNA, the CDR3 is TGTGCCAGCAGCCGGGGACTAGCCCTCACCGGGGAGCTGTTTTTT. Translated, it gives CASSRGLALTGELFF.

This rearrangement joins TRBV20-1 to TRBJ1-1; D is perhaps TRBD1 (6 bases). V gave up 5 bases and J gave up 8 bases, with 9 bases separating them. The germline gives CDR1 DFQATT, CDR2 SNEGSKA (reference sequence). This CDR3 spans 10 amino acids. CDR3 residues: CSASDREAFF. The CDR3, as DNA: TGCAGTGCTTCCGACAGGGAAGCTTTCTTT.